A selection of T cell receptor beta chains follows, all from one sample in a study of tumor-infiltrating lymphocytes in primary liver carcinoma. Using its own MiXCR run on the multiplex PCR reads, TCRdb lists one record per CDR3 protein. The sample contains about 23,000 distinct CDR3 sequences, 77% of which appear only once. The sample comprised liver tumor tissue from sampling region 5. The receptors come from a woman aged 25-40 years with primary liver carcinoma and hepatitis B virus infection. Each CDR3 is given with its conserved first and last residue. The D gene is left open where the match is weak. Rows may omit the clone size; those that give it use once, few, many or a size class.

TRBV4-2,few,TRBJ2-2,NA,TGTGCCAGCAGCCAAGACCGACAGGACACCGGGGAGCTGTTTTTT,CASSQDRQDTGELFF
TRBV2,few,TRBJ1-4,NA,TGTGCCAGCAGACCCCTGGGAGACGAAAATCTGTTTTTT,CASRPLGDENLFF
TRBV29-1,medium-sized,TRBJ1-5,TRBD1,TGCAGCGTTTCGGACAGGGGGAATCAGCCCCAGCATTTT,CSVSDRGNQPQHF
TRBV12-3/TRBV12-4,once,TRBJ1-5,NA,TGTGCAAGCAATGCTGACAGGCGCAATCAGCCCCAGCATTTT,CASNADRRNQPQHF
TRBV11-2,NA,TRBJ2-7,TRBD2,TGTACCAGTAGCCCGCCGGGACTATACTACGAGCAGTACTTC,CTSSPPGLYYEQYF
TRBV29-1,NA,TRBJ2-3,TRBD2,TGCAGCGCCTCCCGGGCTAGCGGAAGTCGATCAGATACGCGGTATTTT,CSASRASGSRSDTRYF
TRBV4-1,NA,TRBJ2-1,NA,TGCGCCAGCAGCCAAGAATGGGTCCCCCAAAACTCCTGCAATGAGCAGTTCTTC,CASSQEWVPQNSCNEQFF
TRBV5-6,NA,TRBJ2-2,NA,TGTGACAGCCGCTTGTCACCCAGAGTCACCGGGGAGCTGTTTTTT,CDSRLSPRVTGELFF
TRBV12-3/TRBV12-4,NA,TRBJ1-1,TRBD1,TGCGCCAGTAGTCAACTCCCCCAGGGGAAGGGGGCGGCTGAAGCTTTCTTT,CASSQLPQGKGAAEAFF
TRBV7-9,NA,TRBJ1-2,NA,TGTGCCAGCAGCTTCACATCGATCTATGGCTACACATTC,CASSFTSIYGYTF
TRBV12-3/TRBV12-4,NA,TRBJ2-7,NA,TGTGCCAGCAGTTTACGGCATGGCAGCAGGAAGCAGTACTTC,CASSLRHGSRKQYF
TRBV6-5,NA,TRBJ2-2,TRBD1,TGTGCCTGCAGTCCGCGGACAGGTTTCACCGGGGAGATGTTTTTT,CACSPRTGFTGEMFF
TRBV11-2,few,TRBJ2-5,NA,TGTGCCAGCAGCTTAGAGGAAAGGGCCCAGTACTTC,CASSLEERAQYF
TRBV4-3,once,TRBJ2-3,TRBD2,TGTGCCAGCTGTCAAGGTTTTGCGGGAGCCAGGCATACGCAGTATTTT,CASCQGFAGARHTQYF
TRBV28,NA,TRBJ2-1,NA,TGTGCCTGCACCTACTACGGGCGAGGGCTATCCTACAATGAGCAGTTCTTC,CACTYYGRGLSYNEQFF
TRBV28,once,TRBJ1-1,TRBD1,TGTGCCAGCAGCACGATAGCCCTGGACAGGGAAAATGAAACTTTCTTT,CASSTIALDRENETFF
TRBV11-3,many,TRBJ2-6,NA,TGTGCCAGCAGCCACTTCGGCGGCGGGGGCTCCCACTCTGGGGCCAACGTCCTGACTTTC,CASSHFGGGGSHSGANVLTF
TRBV11-3,few,TRBJ2-2,NA,TGTGCCAGCAGCTTAGGACAGGTTGACACCGGGAAGCTGTTTTTT,CASSLGQVDTGKLFF
TRBV6-1,NA,TRBJ1-4,NA,TGTGTCAGCAGGGACCAGGGTAGCTGTGAAAAACTGTTTTTT,CVSRDQGSCEKLFF
TRBV29-1,NA,TRBJ2-5,NA,TGCAACGGTAGACCAGACCAAGAGACCCAATACTTC,CNGRPDQETQYF
TRBV4-3,NA,TRBJ1-2,NA,TGCGCCAGCATCCAAGGCGAAGGGAGGGGCAGGATCGCTACTAACTATGGCTACACCTTC,CASIQGEGRGRIATNYGYTF
TRBV4-1,NA,TRBJ2-1,NA,TGCGCCATCAGCCAAGATAGTCTATCGAGGGATGAGCAGTTCTTC,CAISQDSLSRDEQFF
TRBV5-4,few,TRBJ2-3,NA,TGTGCCAGCAGCGTAGACGGACACCCCCTACCCACAGATACGCAATATTTT,CASSVDGHPLPTDTQYF
TRBV11-2,NA,TRBJ2-1,NA,TGTGTCAGCAGCTTAGCCGGGAGTCTCAATGAGCAGTTCTTC,CVSSLAGSLNEQFF
TRBV6-4,many,TRBJ1-6,TRBD1,TGTGCCAGCAGTGACGGGACAGGGGAATCACCCCTCCACTTT,CASSDGTGESPLHF
TRBV28,NA,TRBJ2-7,NA,TGTGCCGGGAGTTTAATGGAGGGGTCCGCCGAGCAGTACTTC,CAGSLMEGSAEQYF
TRBV5-4,once,TRBJ2-3,NA,TGTGCCAGCAGCGTAGACGGACATCCTTCACCTACAGATACGCAGTATTTT,CASSVDGHPSPTDTQYF
TRBV29-1,NA,TRBJ2-1,NA,TGCAGCGACCCTGGAGTGGGGGAGAATGAGCAGTTCTTC,CSDPGVGENEQFF
TRBV6-2/TRBV6-3,NA,TRBJ2-2,NA,TGTGTCAGCAGTTACTCATATGGACAGACCACCGAGGATTTTGTTTTT,CVSSYSYGQTTEDFVF
TRBV5-6,NA,TRBJ2-2,NA,TGTGCTAGCAGCTTGGCACCCAGAGCCGCCGGGGAGCTGTTTTTT,CASSLAPRAAGELFF
TRBV6-5,NA,TRBJ2-6,TRBD1,TGTGTCAGCAAGACATACAGGGGGCGCGTCTTTGGGGCCAACATCCTGACTTTC,CVSKTYRGRVFGANILTF
TRBV30,NA,TRBJ2-5,NA,TGTGCCTGGGAGGTCTTGAGTGCGGCCCTAGGGACCCAGTACTTC,CAWEVLSAALGTQYF